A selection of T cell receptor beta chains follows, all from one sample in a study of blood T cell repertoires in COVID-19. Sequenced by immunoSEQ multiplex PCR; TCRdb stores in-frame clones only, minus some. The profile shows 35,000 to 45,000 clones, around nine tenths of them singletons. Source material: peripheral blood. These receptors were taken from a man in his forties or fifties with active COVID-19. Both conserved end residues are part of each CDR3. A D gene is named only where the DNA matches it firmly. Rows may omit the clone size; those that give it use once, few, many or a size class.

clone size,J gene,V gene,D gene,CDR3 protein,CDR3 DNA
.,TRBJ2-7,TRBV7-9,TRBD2,CASSLVGLASSSYEQYF,TGTGCCAGCAGCTTAGTGGGACTAGCGTCGAGCTCCTACGAGCAGTACTTC
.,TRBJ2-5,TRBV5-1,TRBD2,CASSLSPGGPEETQYF,TGCGCCAGCAGCTTGTCGCCGGGAGGGCCGGAGGAGACCCAGTACTTC
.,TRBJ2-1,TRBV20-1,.,CSAESGNEQFF,TGCAGTGCCGAGTCGGGCAATGAGCAGTTCTTC
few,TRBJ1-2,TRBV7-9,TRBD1,CASSLAVDRGYYGYTF,TGTGCCAGCAGCTTAGCGGTGGACAGGGGGTACTATGGCTACACCTTC
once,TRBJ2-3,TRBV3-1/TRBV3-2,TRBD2,CASSQGSPSGRIADTQYF,TGTGCCAGCAGCCAAGGGAGCCCTAGCGGGAGGATAGCAGATACGCAGTATTTT
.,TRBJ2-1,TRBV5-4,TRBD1,CASSMTGGEQFF,TGTGCCAGCAGTATGACAGGGGGTGAGCAGTTCTTC
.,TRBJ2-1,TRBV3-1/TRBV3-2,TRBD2,CASSTTSGSFYNEQFF,TGTGCCAGCAGCACAACTAGCGGGAGTTTCTACAATGAGCAGTTCTTC
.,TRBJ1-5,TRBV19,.,CASSSGRERKHF,TGTGCCAGTAGTAGCGGCAGGGAAAGAAAACATTTT
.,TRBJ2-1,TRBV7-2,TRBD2,CASSLGWAGAENEQFF,TGTGCCAGCAGCTTGGGGTGGGCGGGAGCAGAAAATGAGCAGTTCTTC
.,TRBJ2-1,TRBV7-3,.,CASSLSRVNEQFF,TGTGCCAGCAGCTTAAGTCGGGTCAATGAGCAGTTCTTC
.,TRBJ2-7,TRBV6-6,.,CASSYGPYEQYF,TGTGCCAGCAGTTATGGGCCCTACGAGCAGTACTTC
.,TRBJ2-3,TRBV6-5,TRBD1,CASSLQGVTDTQYF,TGTGCCAGCAGTCTACAGGGGGTCACAGATACGCAGTATTTT
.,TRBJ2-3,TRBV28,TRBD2,CASSQSGSGFGKTQYF,TGTGCCAGCAGTCAGAGCGGGAGTGGCTTCGGTAAAACGCAGTATTTT
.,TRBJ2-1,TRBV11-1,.,CASSPTDSNTQFF,TGTGCCAGCAGCCCGACGGACAGTAACACGCAGTTCTTC
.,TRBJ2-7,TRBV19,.,CASTLGQGKGEQYF,TGTGCCAGTACCCTGGGGCAGGGAAAGGGCGAGCAGTACTTC
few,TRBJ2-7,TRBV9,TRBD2,CASSGTRSSYEQYF,TGTGCCAGCAGCGGGACTAGGAGCTCCTACGAGCAGTACTTC
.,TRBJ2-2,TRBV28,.,CATSGGGPGELFF,TGTGCCACCAGCGGTGGAGGGCCCGGGGAGCTGTTTTTT
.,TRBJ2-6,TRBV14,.,CASSLTGKVTSGANVLTF,TGTGCCAGCAGCCTAACGGGGAAGGTGACCTCTGGGGCCAACGTCCTGACTTTC
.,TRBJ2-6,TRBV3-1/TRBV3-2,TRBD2,CASSHLIGLAGYPGANVLTF,TGTGCCAGCAGCCATCTCATAGGACTAGCGGGATATCCTGGGGCCAACGTCCTGACTTTC
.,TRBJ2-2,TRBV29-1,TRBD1,CSVGTGNGGELFF,TGCAGCGTTGGGACAGGGAATGGGGGGGAGCTGTTTTTT
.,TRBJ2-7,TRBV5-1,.,CASRKGRGDSYEQYF,TGCGCCAGCAGGAAAGGGAGAGGTGATTCCTACGAGCAGTACTTC
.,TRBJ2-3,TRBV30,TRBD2,CAWSAGLAGGSDTQYF,TGTGCCTGGAGTGCCGGACTAGCGGGAGGATCCGATACGCAGTATTTT
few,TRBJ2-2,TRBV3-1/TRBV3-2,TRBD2,CASSQVGRVANTGELFF,TGTGCCAGCAGCCAAGTCGGGAGGGTTGCGAACACCGGGGAGCTGTTTTTT
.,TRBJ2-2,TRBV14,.,CASSPLKGYTGELFF,TGTGCCAGCAGCCCTCTTAAGGGGTACACCGGGGAGCTGTTTTTT
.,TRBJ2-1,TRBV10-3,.,CAISERLDEQFF,TGTGCCATCAGCGAGCGTCTCGATGAGCAGTTCTTC
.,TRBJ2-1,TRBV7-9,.,CASSLLPGLRADNEQFF,TGTGCCAGCAGCTTATTACCGGGACTGAGGGCGGACAATGAGCAGTTCTTC
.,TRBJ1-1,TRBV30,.,CAWSALTRGNTEAFF,TGTGCCTGGAGTGCCCTGACTCGGGGGAACACTGAAGCTTTCTTT
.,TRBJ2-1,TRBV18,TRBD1,CASSLGTGLMNEQFF,TGTGCCAGCTCCCTCGGGACAGGCCTTATGAATGAGCAGTTCTTC
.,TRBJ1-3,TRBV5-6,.,CASSLGTSGNTIYF,TGTGCCAGCAGCTTGGGGACATCAGGAAACACCATATATTTT
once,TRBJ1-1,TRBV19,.,CASQWSGGRNTEAFF,TGTGCCAGCCAGTGGAGTGGGGGCAGGAACACTGAAGCTTTCTTT
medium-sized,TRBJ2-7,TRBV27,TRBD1,CASSFRGQGDEQYF,TGTGCCAGCAGTTTTAGGGGACAGGGTGACGAGCAGTACTTC
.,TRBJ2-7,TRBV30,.,CAWSAGTHEQYF,TGTGCCTGGAGTGCCGGGACTCACGAGCAGTACTTC
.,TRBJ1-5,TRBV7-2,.,CASSRRDSREPQHF,TGTGCCAGCAGCAGACGGGACTCTCGAGAGCCCCAGCATTTT